This TCR beta chain was profiled in a study of blood T cells in healthy people across ages. About this clonotype itself: The antigen remains undetermined. The conserved phenylalanine or tryptophan is not found at the CDR3 terminus, so this likely reflects a read error.

The authors ran a second PCR of roughly 6 to 12 cycles using a sample-barcoded 5' primer and a J-beta primer mix. Using its own MiXCR run on the 5' RACE reads, TCRdb lists one record per CDR3 protein. The data contain approximately 900,000 distinct CDR3 sequences, approximately 32% of them singletons. Study results and limitations: Possibly confounding the expanded clonotype changes was the fact that donor CMV status was unknown.

The germline CDR1 and CDR2 sequences are SGHRS and YFSETQ. The germline V and J ends were trimmed by 5 bases and 2 bases, with 8 bases remaining between them. The CDR3 is made up of 13 amino acids. These same records also appear under a second study, on T cells of mothers and their children. That study adds: A few healthy Caucasian mothers gave samples, and so did their six children. In each mother, TCR beta CDR3 reads exceeded 9.5 million; in each child, they numbered 3 million to 3.5 million.

The specimen was blood. This chain links TRBV5-1 with TRBJ2-1; D call uncertain. The sequence derives from a woman aged 40 to 49 in good health. The CDR3 sequence is CASSLDTYNEQFC. The DNA of the CDR3 is TGCGCCAGCAGTCTCGACACCTACAATGAGCAGTTCTGC.